The rows below give T cell receptor beta chains drawn from one sample of a study of identical twins. TCRdb re-called the 5' RACE reads through MiXCR, storing one row per CDR3 protein. The table shows about 250,000 distinct CDR3 sequences, with about an eighth occurring only once. Sample: memory (CD45RO+) T cells sorted from blood. The receptors shown here come from a young woman in good health. Both conserved end residues are part of each CDR3. A D gene is named only where the DNA matches it firmly. Only some rows state a clone size, as once, few, many or a class for expanded clones.

J gene,clone size,V gene,CDR3 length,D gene,CDR3 protein,CDR3 DNA
TRBJ2-3,-,TRBV20-1,13,-,CSASWAVTDTQYF,TGCAGTGCTAGTTGGGCAGTTACAGATACGCAGTATTTT
TRBJ1-1,-,TRBV7-8,16,-,CASSLFRGSMNTEAFF,TGTGCCAGCAGCTTATTCCGGGGGTCAATGAACACTGAAGCTTTCTTT
TRBJ2-3,-,TRBV29-1,15,TRBD2,CSVTPGLVPSDTQYF,TGCAGCGTTACCCCGGGACTAGTTCCTTCAGATACGCAGTATTTT
TRBJ2-5,few,TRBV6-5,11,-,CASSSGGSQYF,TGTGCCAGCAGTTCTGGGGGGTCCCAGTACTTC
TRBJ2-5,-,TRBV16,15,TRBD2,CASSQSLAGQETQYF,TGTGCCAGCAGCCAATCCCTAGCGGGGCAAGAGACCCAGTACTTC
TRBJ2-1,-,TRBV20-1,13,-,CRGTSSSYNEQFF,TGCAGAGGGACCTCTAGCTCCTACAATGAGCAGTTCTTC
TRBJ2-7,-,TRBV5-1,12,-,CASSLPGFEQYF,TGCGCCAGCAGCTTGCCTGGGTTCGAGCAGTACTTC
TRBJ2-3,-,TRBV5-1,14,TRBD2,CAVRSGLGSDTQYF,TGCGCCGTACGCTCGGGACTAGGTTCCGATACGCAGTATTTT
TRBJ2-3,few,TRBV28,15,-,CASRTPGRHADTQYF,TGTGCCAGCAGAACCCCGGGACGGCACGCAGATACGCAGTATTTT
TRBJ2-7,few,TRBV19,13,-,CASSIDGGNEQYF,TGTGCCAGTAGTATAGACGGTGGAAACGAGCAGTACTTC
TRBJ1-3,few,TRBV25-1,15,-,CASSPQGVAGNTIYF,TGTGCCAGCAGTCCCCAGGGAGTTGCTGGAAACACCATATATTTT
TRBJ1-1,many,TRBV6-1,12,-,CASRRTNTEAFF,TGTGCCAGCAGGCGAACGAACACTGAAGCTTTCTTT
TRBJ2-2,-,TRBV3-1,15,TRBD2,CASCQRGGATGELFF,TGTGCCTCCTGCCAACGGGGAGGGGCCACCGGGGAGCTGTTTTTT
TRBJ2-3,few,TRBV5-1,14,-,CASSSTGATDTQYF,TGCGCCAGCAGCTCGACAGGAGCGACAGATACGCAGTATTTT
TRBJ2-1,many,TRBV7-9,15,TRBD2,CASSLGLADYNEQFF,TGTGCCAGCAGCTTAGGACTAGCGGATTACAATGAGCAGTTCTTC
TRBJ2-7,many,TRBV12-3/TRBV12-4,15,TRBD2,CASSPSGSTPYEQYF,TGTGCCAGCAGTCCAAGCGGGAGCACCCCCTACGAGCAGTACTTC
TRBJ2-7,many,TRBV3-1,14,TRBD2,CASSLAGDSYEQYF,TGTGCCAGCAGCCTAGCGGGGGACTCCTACGAGCAGTACTTC
TRBJ2-3,few,TRBV7-2,14,-,CASSPPGVTDTQYF,TGTGCCAGCAGTCCCCCCGGGGTCACAGATACGCAGTATTTT
TRBJ2-1,many,TRBV7-6,14,-,CASSLSHRTHEQFF,TGTGCCAGCAGCTTATCCCACAGGACCCATGAGCAGTTCTTC
TRBJ2-1,many,TRBV10-3,16,-,CAISELVVGATNEQFF,TGTGCCATCAGTGAGCTGGTGGTGGGGGCAACCAATGAGCAGTTCTTC
TRBJ1-2,-,TRBV11-2,13,-,CASSEDRSYGYTF,TGTGCCAGCAGCGAGGACCGATCCTATGGCTACACCTTC
TRBJ2-7,-,TRBV3-1,13,-,CASSQDLRGASRF,TGTGCCAGCAGCCAAGACCTCAGGGGCGCGAGTCGCTTC
TRBJ2-2,few,TRBV5-1,13,-,CASRVQETGELFF,TGCGCCAGCAGAGTTCAGGAAACCGGGGAGCTGTTTTTT
TRBJ1-5,-,TRBV5-1,16,TRBD1,CASSLVPGQADQPQHF,TGCGCCAGCAGCCTGGTGCCGGGACAGGCGGATCAGCCCCAGCATTTT
TRBJ2-3,few,TRBV10-2,13,TRBD2,CATREGNTDTQYF,TGCGCCACCCGGGAGGGGAACACAGATACGCAGTATTTT
TRBJ2-7,many,TRBV12-3/TRBV12-4,18,TRBD2,CASSFPGVTAGVVYEQYF,TGTGCCAGCAGTTTTCCCGGGGTTACAGCGGGAGTGGTATACGAGCAGTACTTC
TRBJ2-7,-,TRBV20-1,17,-,CSARDIQGRVGSYEQYF,TGCAGTGCTAGAGATATACAGGGAAGAGTGGGCTCCTACGAGCAGTACTTC
TRBJ1-6,many,TRBV5-1,14,TRBD1,CASSQTGGNSPLHF,TGCGCCAGCAGCCAGACAGGGGGAAACTCACCCCTCCACTTT
TRBJ1-1,-,TRBV6-6,12,-,CASSRLNTEAFF,TGTGCCAGCAGTAGGTTGAACACTGAAGCTTTCTTT
TRBJ2-3,few,TRBV5-1,16,TRBD2,CASSLVGGRATDTQYF,TGCGCCAGCAGCTTGGTAGGCGGGAGGGCCACAGATACGCAGTATTTT
TRBJ2-7,-,TRBV5-1,14,-,CASSKGLGSYEQYF,TGCGCCAGCAGCAAAGGACTGGGCTCCTACGAGCAGTACTTC
TRBJ2-4,many,TRBV4-2,11,-,CASSQENIQYF,TGTGCCAGCAGCCAGGAAAACATTCAGTACTTC
TRBJ2-7,few,TRBV6-1,17,-,CASSPRGGRLTAYEQYF,TGTGCCAGCAGCCCGAGGGGGGGAAGGCTTACAGCCTACGAGCAGTACTTC
TRBJ1-5,-,TRBV6-1,15,-,CASIGDLASNQPQHF,TGTGCCAGCATCGGGGATCTGGCTAGCAATCAGCCCCAGCATTTT
TRBJ2-1,few,TRBV20-1,13,-,CSARDPGPNEQFF,TGCAGTGCTAGAGATCCGGGGCCCAATGAGCAGTTCTTC
TRBJ2-5,-,TRBV10-3,11,-,CAIGLGETQYF,TGTGCCATCGGCCTGGGGGAGACCCAGTACTTC
TRBJ1-1,-,TRBV7-2,17,-,CASSSRVGGRSSTEAFF,TGTGCCAGCAGCTCGAGGGTTGGGGGCAGGAGTAGTACTGAAGCTTTCTTT
TRBJ2-7,few,TRBV10-1,12,-,CPRLGGFGEQYF,TGCCCACGGCTTGGGGGGTTCGGCGAGCAGTACTTC
TRBJ2-3,few,TRBV5-8,15,-,CASSFLRDSTDTQYF,TGTGCCAGCAGCTTCCTGCGGGATAGCACAGATACGCAGTATTTT
TRBJ2-7,-,TRBV7-9,14,-,CASSLRAVNYEQYF,TGTGCCAGCAGCTTACGGGCAGTGAACTACGAGCAGTACTTC
TRBJ2-7,-,TRBV15,15,TRBD1,CATSARDRGSYEQYF,TGTGCCACCAGCGCCCGGGACAGGGGATCCTACGAGCAGTACTTC
TRBJ2-1,few,TRBV25-1,13,TRBD2,CASSVGGGHEQFF,TGTGCCAGCAGTGTGGGGGGAGGGCATGAGCAGTTCTTC
TRBJ2-5,few,TRBV5-1,13,-,CASSPGEQETQYF,TGCGCCAGCAGCCCGGGGGAACAAGAGACCCAGTACTTC
TRBJ2-2,many,TRBV12-3/TRBV12-4,12,-,CASHRRAGELFF,TGTGCCAGCCACCGACGGGCCGGGGAGCTGTTTTTT
TRBJ2-2,many,TRBV5-1,15,TRBD1,CASSWTGVGTGELFF,TGCGCCAGCAGCTGGACAGGAGTAGGGACCGGGGAGCTGTTTTTT
TRBJ2-5,many,TRBV20-1,13,-,CSYSRQAKETQYF,TGCAGTTACTCCCGACAGGCTAAAGAGACCCAGTACTTC
TRBJ2-1,many,TRBV5-6,15,-,CASSLEKSLGGEQFF,TGTGCCAGCAGCTTGGAGAAATCGCTAGGAGGTGAGCAGTTCTTC
TRBJ1-2,-,TRBV20-1,12,-,CSASTAGYGYTF,TGCAGTGCTAGCACGGCAGGGTATGGCTACACCTTC
TRBJ2-7,-,TRBV7-8,13,-,CASSSTSVGPGHF,TGTGCCAGCAGCTCCACGTCTGTCGGGCCTGGGCACTTC
TRBJ2-7,few,TRBV25-1,15,-,CASSEVGTGNYEQYF,TGTGCCAGCAGTGAGGTAGGGACGGGAAACTACGAGCAGTACTTC
TRBJ1-2,-,TRBV6-5,11,TRBD1,CAIRTGLSYTF,TGTGCCATCCGGACAGGGCTTTCCTACACCTTC
TRBJ2-3,many,TRBV10-1,11,-,CASGDTDTQYF,TGCGCCAGCGGGGACACAGATACGCAGTATTTT
TRBJ2-7,few,TRBV20-1,15,TRBD2,CSARVQAGGFYEQYF,TGCAGTGCTAGAGTGCAAGCGGGGGGATTCTACGAGCAGTACTTC
TRBJ1-2,few,TRBV9,12,-,CASKGWGYGYTF,TGTGCCAGCAAAGGGTGGGGCTATGGCTACACCTTC